This T cell receptor (beta chain) was captured by sequencing in a study of molecular identifiers for immune sequencing clone quantification (dated by TCRdb to 2016 to 2019). With regard to the full study: For a replicate experiment, RNA from roughly 20,000 or 100,000 naive CD8 T cells was divided into five aliquots, and four of the five aliquots were sequenced. CD8 T cells were used in a methods study to benchmark molecular-identifier clustering-based TCR repertoire sequencing (MIDCIRS) and TCR RNA copy counting.

This clonotype was detected ten times or more. Its antigen remains undetermined. Per-base qualities were not stored, and no clone one base away is much larger. Libraries of naive CD8 T cells were built from anywhere between about 20,000 and 1,000,000 sorted cells, with 10%, 30% or 50% of the purified RNA used. Naive CD8 T cells were FACS-sorted as CD8+CD4-CCR7+CD45RA+ on a BD FACSAria II into RLT Plus buffer. To test detection sensitivity, Jurkat RNA equal to approximately 10 TCR copies was added to samples of about 19,000-1,100,000 naive CD8 T cells. CD8 T cells were enriched with RosetteSep CD8+ T Cell Enrichment Cocktail and Ficoll-Paque, followed by ACK red cell lysis. The library was generated by PCR. Sequencing was carried out with an Illumina HiSeq 4000. Bulk TCR libraries were prepared as previously described, using TCR primers listed in Table S5. Purification of total RNA was performed with the Qiagen AllPrep DNA/RNA kit. Before any analysis, reads coming from multiple sequencing runs of the same library were combined into one pool. Under the source paper's analysis protocol: Reads were retained only if the reads had an exact TCR constant sequence, and the retained reads were trimmed to 150 nt and grouped according to their 12-nt molecular barcodes. Reads in each barcode group were sub-clustered using a 15% Levenshtein threshold, and a quality-weighted consensus sequence was built for each RNA molecule. Non-functional sequences were excluded, and lower-count sequences lying one edit away from another sequence were also excluded. On the basis of fitting two negative binomial distributions, barcode sub-clusters with fewer than 20% of the maximum read count were discarded. Using fastp at Q25 and MiXCR, TCRdb reprocessed the public reads and kept productive beta chains. Merged by CDR3 protein, the rows form single entries marked with the most common genes and DNA. The V and J calls follow TCRdb's processing rather than the paper's. For this sample the table gives around 480,000 distinct CDR3 sequences, of which over 20% were detected only once. The ten largest make up about 0.8% of the sample.

For CDR1 and CDR2, the germline V gene (reference sequence) lists SEHNR and FQNEAQ. V gives up 5 bases and J gives up 1 base, and the segment between their germline ends measures 2 bases. The CDR3 has 11 amino acids, counting the end cysteine and phenylalanine. Only the CDR3 region is kept as DNA, spanning 33 bases read in frame from base 1. Points the paper makes about the study in general: Modeling estimated 3 to 3.5 recovered TCR RNA copies per cell, compared with around 9.7 by digital PCR, which implies approximately 30% capture efficiency. Highly expanded clone sizes could be underestimated if identical TCR molecules share a barcode. Naive libraries contained spiked-in Jurkat TCR RNA (around eleven copies' worth), which is not part of the donor repertoire. A single cell's worth of spiked-in Jurkat TCR RNA was reported detectable even among one million naive CD8 T cells. When barcode sub-clustering was left out, chimeric consensus sequences inflated TCR diversity, with chimeras reaching as high as 47%. In CMV-specific effector cells, clones with more than 20 RNA copies contained over 99% of molecules, whereas in naive cells such clones contained under 1% of molecules.

The specimen was naive CD8+ T cells from blood, with Jurkat cell RNA spiked in. What this sample's cell subset or site label stands for: FACS-sorted CD8+CD4-CCR7+CD45RA+ naive T cells. The receptor comes from a human donor in good health. Some libraries in this study had Jurkat cell RNA spiked in. The rearrangement combines TRBV7-9 with TRBJ1-1, with the D gene call left open. In nucleotides, the sequence is TGTGCCAGCAGCAAGAACACTGAAGCTTTCTTT. Its product reads: CASSKNTEAFF.